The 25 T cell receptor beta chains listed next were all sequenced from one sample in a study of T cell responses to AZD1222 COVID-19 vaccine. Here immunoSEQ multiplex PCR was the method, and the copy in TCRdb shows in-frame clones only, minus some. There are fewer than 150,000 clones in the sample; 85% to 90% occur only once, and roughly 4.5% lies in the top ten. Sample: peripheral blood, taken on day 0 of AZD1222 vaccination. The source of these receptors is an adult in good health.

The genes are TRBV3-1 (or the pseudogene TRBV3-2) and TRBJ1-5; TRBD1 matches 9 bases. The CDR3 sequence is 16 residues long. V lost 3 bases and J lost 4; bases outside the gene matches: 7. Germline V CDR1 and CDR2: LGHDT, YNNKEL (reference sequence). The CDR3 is CASSHTPQGANQPQHF. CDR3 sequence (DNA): TGTGCCAGCAGCCACACTCCACAGGGGGCGAATCAGCCCCAGCATTTT.

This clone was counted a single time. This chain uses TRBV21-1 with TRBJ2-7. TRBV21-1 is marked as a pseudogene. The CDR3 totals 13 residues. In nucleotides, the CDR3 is TGTGCCAGCACCGTGCCCCTCTCCTACGAGCAGTACTTC. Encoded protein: CASTVPLSYEQYF.

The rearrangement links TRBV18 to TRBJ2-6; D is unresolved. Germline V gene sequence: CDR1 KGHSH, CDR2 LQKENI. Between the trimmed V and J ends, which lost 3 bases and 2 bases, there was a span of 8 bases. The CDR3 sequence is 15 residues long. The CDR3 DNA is TGTGCCAGCTCACCCCTAGGAGCTGGGGCCAACGTCCTGACTTTC. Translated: CASSPLGAGANVLTF.

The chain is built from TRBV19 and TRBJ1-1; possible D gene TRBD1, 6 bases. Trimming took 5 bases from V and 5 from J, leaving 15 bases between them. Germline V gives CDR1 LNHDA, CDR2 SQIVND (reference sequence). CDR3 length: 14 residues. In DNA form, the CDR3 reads TGTGCCAGTAGTCTCCGATGGGGGGCTACTGAAGCTTTCTTT. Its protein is CASSLRWGATEAFF.

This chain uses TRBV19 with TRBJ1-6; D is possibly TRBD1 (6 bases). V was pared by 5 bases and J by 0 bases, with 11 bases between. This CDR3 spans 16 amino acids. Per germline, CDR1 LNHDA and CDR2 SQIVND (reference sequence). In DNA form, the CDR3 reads TGTGCCAGTAGTCCCGGACAGAGCTCCTATAATTCACCCCTCCACTTT. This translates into CASSPGQSSYNSPLHF.

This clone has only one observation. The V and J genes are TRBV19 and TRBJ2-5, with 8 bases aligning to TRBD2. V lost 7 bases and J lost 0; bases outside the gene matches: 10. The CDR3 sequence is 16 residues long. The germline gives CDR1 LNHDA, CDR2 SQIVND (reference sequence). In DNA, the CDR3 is TGTGCCAGTACCCGGGGGGGGTCGATAAACCAAGAGACCCAGTACTTC. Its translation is CASTRGGSINQETQYF.

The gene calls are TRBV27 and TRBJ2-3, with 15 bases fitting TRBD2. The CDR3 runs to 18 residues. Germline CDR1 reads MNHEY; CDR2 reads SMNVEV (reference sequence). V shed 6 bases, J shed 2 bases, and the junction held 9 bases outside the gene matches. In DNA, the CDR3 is TGTGCCAGCAGCCACGGACTAGCGGGGGGGGAGGACACAGATACGCAGTATTTT. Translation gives CASSHGLAGGEDTDTQYF.

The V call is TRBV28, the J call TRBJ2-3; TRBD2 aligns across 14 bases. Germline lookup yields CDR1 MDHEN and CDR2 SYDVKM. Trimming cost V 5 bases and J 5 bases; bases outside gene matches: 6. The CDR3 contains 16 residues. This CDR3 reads CASSRRTSGGLDTQYF. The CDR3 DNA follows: TGTGCCAGCAGTCGCCGGACTAGCGGGGGGTTAGATACGCAGTATTTT.

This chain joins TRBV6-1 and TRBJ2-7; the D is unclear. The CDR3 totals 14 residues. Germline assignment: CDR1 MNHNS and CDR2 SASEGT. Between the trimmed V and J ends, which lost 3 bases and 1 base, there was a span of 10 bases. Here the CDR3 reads CASSEMYGSYEQYF. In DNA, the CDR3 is TGTGCCAGCAGTGAGATGTACGGGTCCTACGAGCAGTACTTC.

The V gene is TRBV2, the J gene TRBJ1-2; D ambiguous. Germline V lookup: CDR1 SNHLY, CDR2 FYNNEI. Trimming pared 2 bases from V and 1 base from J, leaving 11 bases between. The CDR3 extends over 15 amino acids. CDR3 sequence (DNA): TGTGCCAGCAGTGAATCAAGGGAACTTAACTATGGCTACACCTTC. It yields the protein CASSESRELNYGYTF.

The DNA of the CDR3 is TGTGCCAGCAGTTTAGGTACAGGGGGGAAGAAAGATACGCAGTATTTT. This sequence encodes CASSLGTGGKKDTQYF. The chain recombines TRBV28 with TRBJ2-3, with 8 bases that match TRBD1. The germline CDR1 and CDR2 sequences are MDHEN and SYDVKM. The trim removed 2 bases at V and 5 bases at J, leaving 9 bases unmatched. The CDR3 totals 16 residues.

The CDR3 bases are TGTGCCAGCAGCGTTGGGGGGTGGGACTTTACGGAGCAGTACTTC. Translated, it gives CASSVGGWDFTEQYF. The chain carries TRBV7-2 and TRBJ2-7; the D gene is possibly TRBD2 (6 bases). Trimming removed 5 bases from V and 7 bases from J, with 21 bases in between. The CDR3 is made up of 15 amino acids. Germline CDR1 reads SGHTA; CDR2 reads FQGNSA. The full variable domain, completed using reference TRBV7-2 and TRBJ2-7, is GAGVSQSPSNKVTEKGKDVELRCDPISGHTALYWYRQSLGQGLEFLIYFQGNSAPDKSGLPSDRFSAERTGGSVSTLTIQRTQQEDSAVYLCASSVGGWDFTEQYFGPGTRLTVT.

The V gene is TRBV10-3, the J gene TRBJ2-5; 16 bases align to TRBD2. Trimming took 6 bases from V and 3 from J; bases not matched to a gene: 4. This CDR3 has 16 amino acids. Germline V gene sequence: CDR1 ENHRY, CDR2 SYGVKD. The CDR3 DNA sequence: TGTGCCATCAGCTCCGGGACTAGCGGGGGGGAAGAGACCCAGTACTTC. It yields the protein CAISSGTSGGEETQYF.

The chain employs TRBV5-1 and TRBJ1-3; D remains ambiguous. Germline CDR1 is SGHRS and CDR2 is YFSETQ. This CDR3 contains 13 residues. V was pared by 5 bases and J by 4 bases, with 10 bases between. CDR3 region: CASRWDPGNTIYF. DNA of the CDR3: TGCGCCAGCAGGTGGGATCCGGGAAACACCATATATTTT.

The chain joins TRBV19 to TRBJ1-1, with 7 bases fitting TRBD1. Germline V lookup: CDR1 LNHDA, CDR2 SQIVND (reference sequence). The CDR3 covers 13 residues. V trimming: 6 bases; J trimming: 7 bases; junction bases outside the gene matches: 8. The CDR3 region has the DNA TGTGCCAGTAGACCCGGGACAGCCTTTGAAGCTTTCTTT. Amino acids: CASRPGTAFEAFF.

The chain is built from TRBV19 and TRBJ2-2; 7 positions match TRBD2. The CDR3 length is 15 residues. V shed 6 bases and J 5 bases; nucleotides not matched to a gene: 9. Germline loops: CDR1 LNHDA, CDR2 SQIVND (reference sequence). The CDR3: CASRTRDYATGELFF. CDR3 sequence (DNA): TGTGCCAGTAGAACCCGGGACTACGCTACCGGGGAGCTGTTTTTT.

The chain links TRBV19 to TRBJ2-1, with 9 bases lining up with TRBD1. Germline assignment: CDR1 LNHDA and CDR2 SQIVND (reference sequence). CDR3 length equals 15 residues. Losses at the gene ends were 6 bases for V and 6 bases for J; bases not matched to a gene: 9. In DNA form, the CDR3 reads TGTGCCAGTAGAAACAGGGGGCGCGGTTCCAATGAGCAGTTCTTC. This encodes CASRNRGRGSNEQFF.

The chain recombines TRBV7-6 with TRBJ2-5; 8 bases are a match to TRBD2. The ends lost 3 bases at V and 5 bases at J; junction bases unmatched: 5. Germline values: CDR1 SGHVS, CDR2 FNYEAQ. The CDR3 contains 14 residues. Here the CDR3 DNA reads TGTGCCAGCAGCTTGGGACTAGTGATGGAGACCCAGTACTTC. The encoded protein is CASSLGLVMETQYF. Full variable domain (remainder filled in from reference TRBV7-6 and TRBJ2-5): GAGVSQSPRYKVTKRGQDVALRCDPISGHVSLYWYRQALGQGPEFLTYFNYEAQQDKSGLPNDRFSAERPEGSISTLTIQRTEQRDSAMYRCASSLGLVMETQYFGPGTRLLVL.

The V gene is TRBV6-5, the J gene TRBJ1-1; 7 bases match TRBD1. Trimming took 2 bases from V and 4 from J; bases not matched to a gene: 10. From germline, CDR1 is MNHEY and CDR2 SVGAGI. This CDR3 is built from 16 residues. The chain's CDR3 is CASSYGYRGGGTEAFF. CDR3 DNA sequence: TGTGCCAGCAGTTACGGTTACAGGGGTGGGGGCACTGAAGCTTTCTTT.

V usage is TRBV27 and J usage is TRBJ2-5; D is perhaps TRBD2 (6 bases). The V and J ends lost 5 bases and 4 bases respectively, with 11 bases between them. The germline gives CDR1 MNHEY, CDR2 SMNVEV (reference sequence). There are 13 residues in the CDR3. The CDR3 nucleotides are TGTGCCAGCAGTATTCAAGCGGGAGAGACCCAGTACTTC. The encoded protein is CASSIQAGETQYF.

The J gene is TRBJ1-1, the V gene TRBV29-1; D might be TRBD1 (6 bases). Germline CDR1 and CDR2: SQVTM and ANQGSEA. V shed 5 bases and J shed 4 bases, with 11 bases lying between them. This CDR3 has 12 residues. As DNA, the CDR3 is TGCAGCGTTAAAGGACAGTCCACTGAAGCTTTCTTT. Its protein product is CSVKGQSTEAFF. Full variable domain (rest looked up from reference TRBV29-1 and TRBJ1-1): SAVISQKPSRDICQRGTSLTIQCQVDSQVTMMFWYRQQPGQSLTLIATANQGSEATYESGFVIDKFPISRPNLTFSTLTVSNMSPEDSSIYLCSVKGQSTEAFFGQGTRLTVV.

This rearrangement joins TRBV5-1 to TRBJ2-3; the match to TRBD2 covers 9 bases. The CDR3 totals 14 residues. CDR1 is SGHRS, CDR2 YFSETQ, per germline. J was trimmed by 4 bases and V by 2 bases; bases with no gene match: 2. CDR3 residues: CASSFAGGSDTQYF. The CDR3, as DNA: TGCGCCAGCAGCTTCGCGGGAGGGTCAGATACGCAGTATTTT.

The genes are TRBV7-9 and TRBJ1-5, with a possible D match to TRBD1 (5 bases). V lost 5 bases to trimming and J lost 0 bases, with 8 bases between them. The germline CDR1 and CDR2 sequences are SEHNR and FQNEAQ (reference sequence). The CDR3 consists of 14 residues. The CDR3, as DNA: TGTGCCAGCAGCCCAGGGTTTAGCAATCAGCCCCAGCATTTT. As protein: CASSPGFSNQPQHF.

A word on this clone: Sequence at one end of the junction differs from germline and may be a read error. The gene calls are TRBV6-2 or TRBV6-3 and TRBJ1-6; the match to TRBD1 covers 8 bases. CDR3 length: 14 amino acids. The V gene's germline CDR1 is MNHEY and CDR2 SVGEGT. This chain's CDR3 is CASSYRSGGAGKRF. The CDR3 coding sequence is TGTGCCAGCAGTTACAGGTCAGGGGGCGCGGGAAAGCGCTTT.

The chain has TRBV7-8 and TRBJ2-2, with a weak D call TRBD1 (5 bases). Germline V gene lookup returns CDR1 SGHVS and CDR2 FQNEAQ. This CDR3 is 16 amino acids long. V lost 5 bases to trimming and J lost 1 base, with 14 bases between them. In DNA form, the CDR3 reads TGTGCCAGCAGCCCACGCAGGGTGGAGAACACCGGGGAGCTGTTTTTT. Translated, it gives CASSPRRVENTGELFF. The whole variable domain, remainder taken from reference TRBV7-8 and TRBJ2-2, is GAGVSQSPRYKVAKRGQDVALRCDPISGHVSLFWYQQALGQGPEFLTYFQNEAQLDKSGLPSDRFFAERPEGSVSTLKIQRTQQEDSAVYLCASSPRRVENTGELFFGEGSRLTVL.